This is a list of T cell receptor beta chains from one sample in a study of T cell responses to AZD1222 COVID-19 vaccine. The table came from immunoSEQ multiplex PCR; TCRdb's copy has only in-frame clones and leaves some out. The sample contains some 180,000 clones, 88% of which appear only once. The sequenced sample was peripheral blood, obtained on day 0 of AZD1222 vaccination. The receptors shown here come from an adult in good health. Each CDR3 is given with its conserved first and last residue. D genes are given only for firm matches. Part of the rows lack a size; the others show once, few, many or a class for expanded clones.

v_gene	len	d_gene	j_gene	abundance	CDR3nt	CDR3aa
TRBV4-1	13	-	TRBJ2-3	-	TGCGCCAGCAGTTCCCAGGGTGGAGATACGCAGTATTTT	CASSSQGGDTQYF
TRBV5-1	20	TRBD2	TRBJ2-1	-	TGCGCCAGCAGCGTGGGGATCGCAAGACTAGCGGAGGACTCCTACAATGAGCAGTTCTTC	CASSVGIARLAEDSYNEQFF
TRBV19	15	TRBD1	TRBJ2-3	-	TGTGCCAGTAGTATGGGCGGGACAGGGGCAGATACGCAGTATTTT	CASSMGGTGADTQYF
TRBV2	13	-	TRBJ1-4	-	TGTGCCAGCAGTATGGGGGTACGTGAAAAACTGTTTTTT	CASSMGVREKLFF
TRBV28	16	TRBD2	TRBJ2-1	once	TGTGCCAGCAGTAGAAGGACTAGCGGGGACTACAATGAGCAGTTCTTC	CASSRRTSGDYNEQFF
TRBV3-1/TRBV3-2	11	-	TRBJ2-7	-	TGTGCCAGCAGCCAAGTGAACGAGCAGTACTTC	CASSQVNEQYF
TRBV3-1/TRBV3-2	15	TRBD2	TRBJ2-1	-	TGTGCCAGCAGCCTCCGAGCGGGGGCGTACAATGAGCAGTTCTTC	CASSLRAGAYNEQFF
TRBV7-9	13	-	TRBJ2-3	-	TGTGCCAGCAGCTTATCATACACAGATACGCAGTATTTT	CASSLSYTDTQYF
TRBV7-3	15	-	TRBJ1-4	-	TGTGCCAGCAGCGAAACAGGGACTACTAATGAAAAACTGTTTTTT	CASSETGTTNEKLFF
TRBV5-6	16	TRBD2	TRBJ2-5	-	TGTGCCAGCAGCTTGGTTGGACTAGAGGACCGAGAGACCCAGTACTTC	CASSLVGLEDRETQYF
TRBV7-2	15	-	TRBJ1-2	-	TGTGCCAGCAGCCCTCCGGGCAGGGCTGCAAATGGCTACACCTTC	CASSPPGRAANGYTF
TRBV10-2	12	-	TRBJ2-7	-	TGCGCCAGCAGTGAATACATATACGAGCAGTACTTC	CASSEYIYEQYF
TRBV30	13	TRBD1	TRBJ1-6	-	TGTGCCTGGAGGGGGGACAGGGCTTGGCCCCTCCACTTT	CAWRGDRAWPLHF
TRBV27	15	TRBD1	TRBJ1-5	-	TGTGCCAGCAGTTTAAAGACAGGGGGTGATCAGCCCCAGCATTTT	CASSLKTGGDQPQHF
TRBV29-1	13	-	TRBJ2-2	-	TGCAGCGTTCACGACTTTAACACCGGGGAGCTGTTTTTT	CSVHDFNTGELFF
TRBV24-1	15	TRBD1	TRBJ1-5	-	TGTGCCACCAGTGACCGACAGGGGAGCAATCAGCCCCAGCATTTT	CATSDRQGSNQPQHF
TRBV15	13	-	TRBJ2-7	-	TGTGCCACCAGCAGAGACAGGTATTACGAGCAGTACTTC	CATSRDRYYEQYF
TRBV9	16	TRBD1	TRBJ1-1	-	TGTGCCAGCAGCGTATGTCAGGACAGGGTGAACACTGAAGCTTTCTTT	CASSVCQDRVNTEAFF
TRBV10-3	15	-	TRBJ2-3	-	TGTGCCATCAAGGGGACAAGACATAGCACAGATACGCAGTATTTT	CAIKGTRHSTDTQYF
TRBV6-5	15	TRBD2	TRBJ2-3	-	TGTGCCAGTGGGACTAGCGACGGGGGGTGGGATACGCAGTATTTT	CASGTSDGGWDTQYF
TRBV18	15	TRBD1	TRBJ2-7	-	TGTGCCAGCTCACCACCGTCGGCAGGGGGCCACGAGCAGTACTTC	CASSPPSAGGHEQYF
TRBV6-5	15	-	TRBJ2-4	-	TGTGCCAGCAGTTACCGGGGAAACGACAAAAACATTCAGTACTTC	CASSYRGNDKNIQYF
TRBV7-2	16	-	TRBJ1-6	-	TGTGCCAGCAGCTTACTCCCGGGGAGTCTGCGTTCACCCCTCCACTTT	CASSLLPGSLRSPLHF
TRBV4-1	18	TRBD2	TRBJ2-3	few	TGCGCCAGCAGAATCTCCGGTGGCGGGGGGGCCGACACAGATACGCAGTATTTT	CASRISGGGGADTDTQYF
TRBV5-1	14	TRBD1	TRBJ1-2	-	TGCGCCAGCAGCTTGGCCGACAGGGACTATGGCTACACCTTC	CASSLADRDYGYTF
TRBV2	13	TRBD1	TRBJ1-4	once	TGTGCCAGCAATCAGGACAGGGGTGAAAAACTGTTTTTT	CASNQDRGEKLFF
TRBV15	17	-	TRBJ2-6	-	TGTGCCACCAGCAGAGAAGGGGGTTCAAATGGGGCCAACGTCCTGACTTTC	CATSREGGSNGANVLTF
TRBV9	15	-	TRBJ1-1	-	TGTGCCAGCAGCGTAGTTGAGGGTTGGAACACTGAAGCTTTCTTT	CASSVVEGWNTEAFF
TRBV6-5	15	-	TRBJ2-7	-	TGTGCCAGCAGGCCTGGGGAGGACGGGAGCTACGAGCAGTACTTC	CASRPGEDGSYEQYF
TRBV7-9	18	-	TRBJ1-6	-	TGTGCCAGCAGCTCGCGGAGCTTCCGGGAAGGGTATAATTCACCCCTCCACTTT	CASSSRSFREGYNSPLHF
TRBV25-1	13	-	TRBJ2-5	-	TGTGCCAGCAGTGATAGAGGGGAAGAGACCCAGTACTTC	CASSDRGEETQYF
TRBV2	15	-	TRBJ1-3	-	TGTGCCAGCAGTGGGTTAGACGGTGTGAGAAACACCATATATTTT	CASSGLDGVRNTIYF
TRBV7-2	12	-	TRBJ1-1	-	TGTGCCAGCAGCTTAGCGGGGGCGCGAGCTTTCTTT	CASSLAGARAFF
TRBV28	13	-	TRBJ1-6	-	TGTGCCAGCAGTTCAGGGTGGAATTCACCCCTCCACTTT	CASSSGWNSPLHF
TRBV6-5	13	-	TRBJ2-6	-	TGTGCCAGCCAGGCGTCTGGGGCCAACGTCCTGACTTTC	CASQASGANVLTF
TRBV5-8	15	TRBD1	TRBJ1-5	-	TGTGCCAGCAGCTTGGTTACAGGGGGAAATCAGCCCCAGCATTTT	CASSLVTGGNQPQHF
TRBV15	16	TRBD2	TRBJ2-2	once	TGTGCCACCAGCAGACAAAGCGGGAGCAACACCGGGGAGCTGTTTTTT	CATSRQSGSNTGELFF